This TCR beta chain appears in the sequencing data of a study of blood T cell repertoires in COVID-19. Study-wide background: Sites in the United States, Italy and Spain provided acute and convalescent COVID-19 samples.

Germline V gene data show CDR1 as SGHNT and CDR2 as YYREEE (reference sequence). V was shortened by 2 bases and J by 0 bases, with 9 bases between the two germline ends. The CDR3 covers 14 residues. How the authors handled the data: Amplified reference gene primers provided the basis for estimating nucleated cell counts. Clones were sequenced by immunoSEQ multiplex PCR, and TCRdb holds only the in-frame ones, with some missing. D and trimming were read from the DNA, whereas the V and J calls and clone size are those reported in that table. Among roughly 200,000 clones listed, 70% to 90% were seen once.

The sample consisted of peripheral blood. J is TRBJ2-7 and V is TRBV5-4, with D maybe TRBD1 (5 bases). The TCR sequence derives from a woman between 35 and 50 years old who had recovered from COVID-19. The CDR3 here is CASSFWQGSYEQYF. In nucleotides, the CDR3 is TGTGCCAGCAGCTTCTGGCAGGGCTCCTACGAGCAGTACTTC.